The source of this T cell receptor (beta chain) is a study of shared clonotypes between healthy human individuals. Study-wide results and limits: In general, naive subsets displayed greater estimated richness than memory subsets did. It was observed that approximately 5% of naive CD4 clonotypes were shared across several donors.

To note about this clone: Antigen: not known.

Here immunoSEQ multiplex PCR was the method, and the copy in TCRdb shows in-frame clones only, minus some. The sample includes around 980,000 clones, about 84% of them seen just once. Input material: memory CD4+ T cells from PBMCs. Subset denoted: CD45RA-negative fraction. This clonotype was obtained from a man younger than 35 in good health. Some clones in this sample may be carry-over from other donors' samples.

The CDR3 region is CASSLASGPYNEQFF. CDR3 sequence (DNA): TGTGCCAGCAGCTTGGCTAGCGGACCCTACAATGAGCAGTTCTTC. The chain is built from TRBV5-4 and TRBJ2-1, with 7 positions matching TRBD2. CDR1 SGHNT and CDR2 YYREEE come from the germline V gene (reference sequence). CDR3 size: 15 residues. Trimming cost V 0 bases and J 2 bases; bases outside gene matches: 2.